The rows below give T cell receptor beta chains drawn from one sample of a study of blood T cell repertoires in COVID-19. The assay was immunoSEQ multiplex PCR, and TCRdb's table has in-frame clones only and misses some. The repertoire holds over 250,000 clones, with about 88% as singletons. Source material: peripheral blood. The receptors here all came from a woman aged 55-75 years with acute or convalescent COVID-19. CDR3s include the opening cysteine and the closing phenylalanine or tryptophan. D genes are given only for firm matches. Clone size is given for some rows only: seen once, a few or many times, or a class if the clone is expanded.

D,size,J,V,DNA,CDR3
.,.,TRBJ1-1,TRBV9,TGTGCCAGCAGCGTTCAGGGGTTAACGACTGAAGCTTTCTTT,CASSVQGLTTEAFF
TRBD1,.,TRBJ1-1,TRBV6-5,TGTGCCAGCAGTTACTCAGGGACAGGGTTGAACACTGAAGCTTTCTTT,CASSYSGTGLNTEAFF
.,once,TRBJ2-7,TRBV28,TGTGCCAGCAGTTCTGGGTCAGGGGTACCCTACGAGCAGTACTTC,CASSSGSGVPYEQYF
.,.,TRBJ1-4,TRBV7-7,TGTGCTAGCAGCTTTACAGGTGACGCAAGTGAAAAACTGTTTTTT,CASSFTGDASEKLFF
.,.,TRBJ2-1,TRBV6-2/TRBV6-3,TGTGCCAGCAGTTCACGGGGGAACAATGAGCAGTTCTTC,CASSSRGNNEQFF
.,.,TRBJ1-1,TRBV27,TGTGCCAGCAGTCCTCGGCGAACAGGTGGGAACACTGAAGCTTTCTTT,CASSPRRTGGNTEAFF
.,.,TRBJ2-1,TRBV5-4,TGTGCCAGCAGGGCTTCGGGCGGGCCTAGCAATGAGCAGTTCTTC,CASRASGGPSNEQFF
.,.,TRBJ2-7,TRBV7-6,TGTGCCAGCAGCTTATCCACGACACCTCGGAACGAGCAGTACTTC,CASSLSTTPRNEQYF
.,.,TRBJ2-7,TRBV7-2,TGTGCCAGCAGCTCTCAGCCAGGTCTCTCCTACGAGCAGTACTTC,CASSSQPGLSYEQYF
.,.,TRBJ2-7,TRBV19,TGTGCCAGTAGTATGGGTCAGGGGTCCCCCTACGAGCAGTACTTC,CASSMGQGSPYEQYF
.,once,TRBJ2-2,TRBV13,TGTGCCAGCAGCTCTCGAGGGGGGGCCACCGGGGAGCTGTTTTTT,CASSSRGGATGELFF
TRBD2,once,TRBJ2-7,TRBV7-9,TGTGCCAGCAGCTTAGGGGCCCACGGGGGGGGCTCCTACGAGCAGTACTTC,CASSLGAHGGGSYEQYF
TRBD1,.,TRBJ1-6,TRBV28,TGTGCCAGCCGTACGCCCAGGGGGAATTCACCCCTCCACTTT,CASRTPRGNSPLHF
TRBD1,.,TRBJ1-4,TRBV7-2,TGTGCCAGCAGCCCTGGACAGGGTTTCGAAAAACTGTTTTTT,CASSPGQGFEKLFF
.,.,TRBJ1-1,TRBV9,TGTGCCAGCAGCGCGACAGCTAACACTGAAGCTTTCTTT,CASSATANTEAFF
TRBD1,.,TRBJ1-2,TRBV28,TGTGCCAGCAGCCGACAGGGCTCCTATGGCTACACCTTC,CASSRQGSYGYTF